This T cell receptor (beta chain) comes out of a study of T cells in Graves' hyperthyroidism and ophthalmopathy. Findings and caveats of the study: With a median lead of 6.5 months before onset, the model predicted ophthalmopathy. Most thyroid clonotypes expanded above 0.001 appeared in blood too.

Investigators excluded patients with uncontrolled infection, other autoimmune disease, pregnancy or lactation. Of note for this clonotype: As yet, its antigen is unknown.

It was RNA transcripts that yielded the amplified TCR beta CDR3 regions. Using the HTBI primer set, a first-round RT-PCR was run on the TCR CDR3. MiXCR, applied by TCRdb to the multiplex PCR reads, yields one record per CDR3 protein. In the table there are fewer than 550,000 distinct CDR3 sequences, approximately 15% of which are singletons. The CDR3 extends over 14 amino acids. Germline V gene lookup returns CDR1 MNHEY and CDR2 SVGEGT. Germline trimming cut 2 bases from V and 6 bases from J; bases unmatched to any gene: 4. The sequenced sample consisted of blood. The origin of this receptor is a young woman with Graves' hyperthyroidism. The rearrangement links TRBV6-2 or TRBV6-3 to TRBJ2-7; 10 nucleotides align to TRBD1. CDR3 region: CASSYTGTGVEQYF. Written as DNA, the CDR3 is TGTGCCAGCAGTTACACCGGGACAGGGGTCGAGCAGTACTTC.